The clone carrying this TCR beta chain was seen more than once but under ten times. Its specificity is unknown. The entry originates in a study of T cells after yellow fever vaccination. Study-wide results and limits: One caveat is that FACS-sorted repertoires could contain abundant clonotypes contaminating from the bulk population. Post-booster reappearance was seen for most primary-vaccination clones (around 96% CD4, roughly 91% CD8).

5'RACE template switching generated TCR cDNA, adding a universal primer site and UMIs. TCRdb called the 5' RACE reads again in MiXCR, with one record for every CDR3 protein. The sample consists of 90,000 to 130,000 distinct CDR3 sequences, around 8% of them appearing once. Trimming stripped 3 bases from V and 7 bases from J, with 7 bases between. CDR3 length: 12 amino acids. CDR1 MGHDK and CDR2 SYGVNS come from the germline V gene. Sequenced material: CD8+ T cells sorted from PBMCs, taken 45 days after the yellow fever booster vaccination. This clonotype originated in a man aged 25 to 40 who received the YFV17D yellow fever vaccine. V and J are TRBV25-1 and TRBJ2-1; D is uncertain. The chain's CDR3 is CASSDATNEQFF. For the CDR3, the DNA is TGTGCCAGCAGTGATGCCACTAATGAGCAGTTCTTC.